These 27 T cell receptor beta chains came from one sample sequenced in a study of T-cell memory formation after mild COVID-19. TCRdb recomputed calls from the 5' RACE reads with MiXCR, one row per CDR3 protein. In the table there are 100,000 to 150,000 distinct CDR3 sequences, approximately 6.2% of which are singletons. The sequencing input was PBMCs or a T cell subset sorted from them (not recorded which). These receptor sequences come from an adult woman who had mild COVID-19 (a few samples of this study predate the infection). Cell type and time point are not known.

This clonotype was counted ten times or more. The chain recombines TRBV20-1 with TRBJ1-5; D is possibly TRBD1 (5 bases). The germline V gene encodes CDR1 DFQATT and CDR2 SNEGSKA (reference sequence). CDR3 size: 14 residues. Trimming cost V 6 bases and J 11 bases, with 23 bases left between them. For the CDR3, the DNA is TGCAGTGCGGACCCCAGGGCAGGTCAGTCAGCCCAGCATTTT. This gives the protein CSADPRAGQSAQHF.

This chain connects TRBV6-1 to TRBJ2-7; 8 nucleotides line up with TRBD2. Germline CDR1 reads MNHNS; CDR2 reads SASEGT. V shed 1 base, J shed 6 bases, and the junction held 5 bases outside the gene matches. The CDR3 runs to 14 residues. CDR3 in DNA: TGTGCCAGCAGTGAAGGGGGACTAGGGCTCGAGCAGTACTTC. Translating gives CASSEGGLGLEQYF.

This clonotype showed up many times. The chain links TRBV7-2 to TRBJ2-3; D perhaps matches TRBD2 (7 bases). V dropped 3 bases and J dropped 2 bases, with 15 bases sitting between them. The V gene's germline CDR1 is SGHTA and CDR2 FQGNSA. This CDR3 contains 16 residues. CDR3 nucleotide sequence: TGTGCCAGCAGCTTTCCTGCGGGGGCGACCACAGATACGCAGTATTTT. Its protein is CASSFPAGATTDTQYF. The variable domain in full, with the rest retrieved from reference TRBV7-2 and TRBJ2-3, is GAGVSQSPSNKVTEKGKDVELRCDPISGHTALYWYRQSLGQGLEFLIYFQGNSAPDKSGLPSDRFSAERTGGSVSTLTIQRTQQEDSAVYLCASSFPAGATTDTQYFGPGTRLTVL.

This clonotype was seen more than once but under ten times. The chain employs TRBV5-5 and TRBJ2-2; 8 bases are a match to TRBD2. CDR1 is SGHKS, CDR2 YYEKEE, per germline (reference sequence). V lost 2 bases to trimming and J lost 6 bases; unmatched junction nucleotides: 3. This CDR3 comprises 14 residues. CDR3 in DNA: TGTGCCAGCAGCTTTCGGGGGGGCCCCGGGGAGCTGTTTTTT. Its translation: CASSFRGGPGELFF.

The chain joins TRBV24-1 to TRBJ1-5; TRBD1 matches 7 bases. J was trimmed by 3 bases and V by 7 bases; bases with no gene match: 5. Germline CDR1 is KGHDR and CDR2 is SFDVKD. This CDR3 contains 14 residues. CDR3 loop: CATSQTGINQPQHF. In DNA, the CDR3 is TGTGCCACCAGCCAGACAGGGATCAATCAGCCCCAGCATTTT.

The V and J genes are TRBV12-3 or TRBV12-4 and TRBJ2-7, with TRBD2 identical over 10 bases. This CDR3 comprises 15 residues. Losses at the gene ends were 2 bases for V and 6 bases for J; bases not matched to a gene: 7. Written as DNA, the CDR3 is TGTGCCAGCAGTTTATCTAGCGGGAGCATTCCCGAGCAGTACTTC. It specifies CASSLSSGSIPEQYF.

The chain links TRBV9 to TRBJ1-2, with D possibly matching TRBD1 (6 bases). The germline V gene encodes CDR1 SGDLS and CDR2 YYNGEE. This CDR3 region has 14 residues. V was trimmed by 0 bases and J by 7 bases, leaving 13 bases between them. CDR3 sequence reads: CASSVAVTGLGYTF. The CDR3 DNA reads TGTGCCAGCAGCGTAGCCGTGACAGGCCTTGGCTACACCTTC.

V and J are TRBV5-1 and TRBJ1-2; D is unresolved. Trimming removed 0 bases at V and 1 base at J, with 7 bases between. The CDR3 is made up of 14 amino acids. Germline-derived CDR1 and CDR2 are SGHRS and YFSETQ. The CDR3 region is CASSLDAVNYGYTF. The CDR3 DNA is TGCGCCAGCAGCTTGGATGCGGTTAACTATGGCTACACCTTC.

This clonotype was picked up many times. This rearrangement joins TRBV18 to TRBJ2-5; D remains ambiguous. The CDR3 length is 13 residues. Germline-derived CDR1 and CDR2 are KGHSH and LQKENI. V was pared by 5 bases and J by 2 bases, with 9 bases between. CDR3 sequence (DNA): TGTGCCAGCTCATCTCTTTGGCAAGAGACCCAGTACTTC. This translates into CASSSLWQETQYF. The full variable domain, rest sourced from reference TRBV18 and TRBJ2-5, is NAGVMQNPRHLVRRRGQEARLRCSPMKGHSHVYWYRQLPEEGLKFMVYLQKENIIDESGMPKERFSAEFPKEGPSILRIQQVVRGDSAAYFCASSSLWQETQYFGPGTRLLVL.

This clonotype was picked up a small number of times. The chain has TRBV24-1 and TRBJ2-5; possibly TRBD2 for D (5 bases). The germline V and J ends were trimmed by 6 bases and 5 bases, with 15 bases remaining between them. Germline V lookup: CDR1 KGHDR, CDR2 SFDVKD. The length of the CDR3 is 14 residues. CDR3 DNA sequence: TGTGCCACCAGTCGGGCCCTTGGGAGCGAGACCCAGTACTTC. As protein: CATSRALGSETQYF.

This clonotype has only a few counts. The chain combines TRBV7-9 with TRBJ1-6, with D possibly matching TRBD1 (6 bases). The CDR3 has 15 amino acids. Germline-derived CDR1 and CDR2 are SEHNR and FQNEAQ (reference sequence). The V and J ends lost 5 bases and 3 bases respectively, with 11 bases between them. As DNA, the CDR3 is TGTGCCAGCAGCCTATGGACAGTCTATAATTCACCCCTCCACTTT. This encodes CASSLWTVYNSPLHF.

The sample holds many counts of this clonotype. This chain uses TRBV5-6 with TRBJ2-5; the D gene is possibly TRBD2 (5 bases). V gave up 0 bases and J gave up 7 bases, with 10 bases separating them. Germline CDR1 is SGHDT and CDR2 is YYEEEE. The CDR3 spans 13 residues. The CDR3 region has the DNA TGTGCCAGCAGCTTGGAACTAGGATGGACCCAGTACTTC. Translating it yields CASSLELGWTQYF.

This clonotype was observed a few times. The J gene is TRBJ2-1, the V gene TRBV2; D unresolved. V lost 8 bases, J lost 6 bases, and 11 bases lay in between. CDR3 length equals 12 residues. CDR1 and CDR2 (germline): SNHLY, FYNNEI. CDR3 loop: CASGSVSNEQFF. CDR3 in DNA: TGTGCCAGCGGAAGTGTGAGCAATGAGCAGTTCTTC.

This clonotype was recorded a few times. This chain uses TRBV12-3 or TRBV12-4 with TRBJ2-4; 11 positions match TRBD1. The CDR3 consists of 17 residues. After removal of 1 base from V and 3 bases from J, the junction contained 5 bases not matched to a gene. The CDR3 is CASSLVGQGADKNIQYF. Here the CDR3 DNA reads TGTGCCAGCAGTTTAGTCGGACAGGGGGCGGACAAAAACATTCAGTACTTC.

This clonotype came up many times. The gene calls are TRBV7-7 and TRBJ2-1; 7 bases fit TRBD1. V lost 5 bases and J lost 4; bases outside the gene matches: 5. Germline values: CDR1 SSHAT, CDR2 FNYEAQ (reference sequence). CDR3 length: 14 amino acids. CDR3 DNA sequence: TGTGCCAGCAGCCAACAGGGGCGATACAATGAGCAGTTCTTC. This codes for CASSQQGRYNEQFF.

This rearrangement joins TRBV4-1 to TRBJ2-7, with 9 bases that match TRBD1. Germline values: CDR1 MGHRA, CDR2 YSYEKL. Trimming removed 1 base from V and 6 bases from J; junction bases left unmatched: 13. The CDR3 extends over 17 amino acids. Here the CDR3 DNA reads TGCGCCAGCAGCCAAGGGATCTGGACAGGGGTCGGGGTCGAGCAGTACTTC. This sequence encodes CASSQGIWTGVGVEQYF.

A few counts support this clonotype. This chain connects TRBV11-2 to TRBJ2-1; 7 bases line up with TRBD2. J was trimmed by 7 bases and V by 3 bases; bases with no gene match: 12. CDR3 size: 16 residues. The V gene's germline CDR1 is SGHAT and CDR2 FQNNGV. Written as DNA, the CDR3 is TGTGCCAGCAGCTTGTCTGGGGCTAGCGGACGGAATGAGCAGTTCTTC. As protein: CASSLSGASGRNEQFF.

This clonotype was found many times. CDR3 nucleotides: TGTGCCAGCAGCAATCCCGGGACTTACAATGAGCAGTTCTTC. Protein sequence: CASSNPGTYNEQFF. The chain recombines TRBV7-9 with TRBJ2-1; D might be TRBD2 (6 bases). The CDR3 contains 14 residues. The V gene's germline CDR1 is SEHNR and CDR2 FQNEAQ (reference sequence). Trimming removed 5 bases from V and 4 bases from J, with 12 bases in between.

In this sample, this clonotype turned up many times. As DNA, the CDR3 is TGTGCCAGCAGTTCCATCGCCTCCACCTACGAGCAGTACTTC. Translation: CASSSIASTYEQYF. The chain carries TRBV27 and TRBJ2-7; D unresolved. V lost 4 bases to trimming and J lost 2 bases, with 12 bases between them. The length of the CDR3 is 14 residues. From germline, CDR1 is MNHEY and CDR2 SMNVEV (reference sequence).

This clonotype has a handful of counts. The chain has TRBV7-2 and TRBJ2-5; D may be TRBD1 or TRBD2 (5 bases each). Trimming removed 6 bases at V and 5 bases at J, with 19 bases between. The CDR3 runs 15 residues. Germline assignment: CDR1 SGHTA and CDR2 FQGNSA. CDR3 nucleotide sequence: TGTGCCAGCAGGTCCGGGGACCTGCCAAGGGAGACCCAGTACTTC. This codes for CASRSGDLPRETQYF.

This clonotype has more than one count but fewer than ten. This chain links TRBV29-1 with TRBJ2-1, with a possible D match to TRBD2 (5 bases). Germline V lookup: CDR1 SQVTM, CDR2 ANQGSEA. This CDR3 region has 19 residues. V was pared by 1 base and J by 4 bases, with 26 bases between. The chain's CDR3 is CSVEGVLARSLQKYNEQFF. CDR3 coding DNA: TGCAGCGTTGAAGGGGTCCTAGCCCGATCGCTTCAGAAATACAATGAGCAGTTCTTC.

This rearrangement joins TRBV6-2 or TRBV6-3 to TRBJ2-3, with TRBD2 as a possible D gene (6 bases). The CDR3 length is 14 residues. Between the trimmed V and J ends, which lost 8 bases and 0 bases, there was a span of 12 bases. Germline V gene data show CDR1 as MNHEY and CDR2 as SVGEGT. Here the CDR3 DNA reads TGTGCCAGCGGACCTCGGGGGAGCACAGATACGCAGTATTTT. Residues: CASGPRGSTDTQYF.

V usage is TRBV5-1 and J usage is TRBJ1-2, with D unresolved. Trimming cost V 0 bases and J 2 bases, with 11 bases left between them. Germline CDR1 reads SGHRS; CDR2 reads YFSETQ. The CDR3 is made up of 15 amino acids. Here the CDR3 DNA reads TGCGCCAGCAGCTTGGCCTCGGCAGGAAACTATGGCTACACCTTC. Amino acid sequence: CASSLASAGNYGYTF.

This clonotype was observed many times. The genes are TRBV5-1 and TRBJ1-2; TRBD1 might be the D (6 bases). Germline V gene data show CDR1 as SGHRS and CDR2 as YFSETQ. The V end was cut by 3 bases, the J end by 3 bases, with 15 bases between. This CDR3 comprises 15 residues. CDR3 loop: CASSSGQASDYGYTF. CDR3 nucleotides: TGCGCCAGCAGCTCGGGACAAGCATCTGACTATGGCTACACCTTC.

This clonotype was found many times. J is TRBJ2-7 and V is TRBV29-1; 9 nucleotides line up with TRBD2. Germline loops: CDR1 SQVTM, CDR2 ANQGSEA. The CDR3 consists of 13 residues. Losses at the gene ends were 7 bases for V and 4 bases for J; bases not matched to a gene: 8. In DNA, the CDR3 is TGCAGCGCTCTTAGCGGGAGAGGTTACGAGCAGTACTTC. Its protein is CSALSGRGYEQYF.

The rearrangement uses TRBV9 and TRBJ1-2, with D possibly TRBD1 on 6 matching bases. Germline V gene sequence: CDR1 SGDLS, CDR2 YYNGEE. V lost 0 bases, J lost 5 bases, and 8 bases lay in between. CDR3 length: 13 amino acids. The CDR3 DNA reads as TGTGCCAGCAGCGTAGCTACAGGGTATGGCTACACCTTC. It yields the protein CASSVATGYGYTF.

The sample holds a few counts of this clonotype. J is TRBJ2-7 and V is TRBV7-6; 9 nucleotides align to TRBD2. The V segment lost 5 bases and the J segment 4 bases; nucleotides outside the gene matches: 24. This CDR3 is 20 amino acids long. CDR1 and CDR2 (germline): SGHVS, FNYEAQ. CDR3 sequence: CASSPMGATLETSGNYEQYF. The DNA for the CDR3 is TGTGCCAGCAGCCCTATGGGGGCCACCTTGGAGACTAGCGGAAATTACGAGCAGTACTTC.